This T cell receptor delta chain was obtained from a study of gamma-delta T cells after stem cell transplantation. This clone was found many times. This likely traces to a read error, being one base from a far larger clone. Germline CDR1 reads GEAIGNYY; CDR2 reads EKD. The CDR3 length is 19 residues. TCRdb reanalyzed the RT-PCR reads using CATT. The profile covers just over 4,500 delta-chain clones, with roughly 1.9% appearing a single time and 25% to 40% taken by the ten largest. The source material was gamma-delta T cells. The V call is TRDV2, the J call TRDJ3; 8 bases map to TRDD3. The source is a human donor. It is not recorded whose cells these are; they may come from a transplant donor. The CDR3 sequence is CACDTTGGYSSWDTRQVFF. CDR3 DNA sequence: TGTGCCTGTGACACCACTGGGGGCTATAGCTCCTGGGACACCCGACAGGTGTTTTTC.